This T cell receptor (beta chain) appears in the sequencing data of a study of blood T cells in healthy people across ages. General study findings and limits: In the absence of known donor CMV status, changes in expanded clonotypes were possibly confounded. TCR beta diversity correlated strongly with naive T cell percentage.

Trimming at V came to 6 bases and at J to 4 bases, leaving 8 bases not matched to a gene. CDR1 and CDR2 from the germline V gene are MNHEY and SVGAGI. This CDR3 comprises 15 residues. In the case of this clonotype: Its matching antigen is unknown.

The authors ran a second PCR of roughly 6 to 12 cycles using a sample-barcoded 5' primer and a J-beta primer mix. The study obtained at least 3 million CDR3-containing paired-end reads from every sample. TCRdb processed the 5' RACE reads anew with MiXCR; each CDR3 protein has one entry. The data hold about 780,000 distinct CDR3 sequences, with about half observed a single time. The chain is built from TRBV6-5 and TRBJ2-7; 11 positions agree with TRBD2. Material: blood. The sequence was obtained from a man older than 75 in good health. For the CDR3, the DNA is TGTGCCAGCAGCCTAGGGACTAGCGGAGGATACGAGCAGTACTTC. Translated, it gives CASSLGTSGGYEQYF.